This TCR beta chain was documented in a study of OX40 agonist ivuxolimab in advanced cancers. The overall study: Ivuxolimab, an antibody acting as an agonist of OX40 (CD134), was used to treat patients. It was permissible to have had prior anti-PD-1, anti-PD-L1 or anti-CTLA-4 therapy, and about 40% had some. Study conclusions and caveats: CD8+ T cells showed, on average, more clonal expansion than CD4+ cells.

Clones were read by immunoSEQ multiplex PCR, and TCRdb kept only the in-frame ones, dropping some. In the table there are 45,000 or so clones, approximately 86% of which are singletons. CDR1 SGHVS and CDR2 FNYEAQ come from the germline V gene. V was pared by 5 bases and J by 2 bases, with 14 bases between. The CDR3 is 15 amino acids. Patients had blood sampled at baseline and again on cycle 4 day 1 and cycle 7 day 1. A word on this clone: The antigen remains undetermined.

This TCR was recovered from an adult with an advanced solid tumor such as melanoma, head and neck, liver or kidney cancer. The rearrangement links TRBV7-6 to TRBJ2-3; the D gene is possibly TRBD2 (6 bases). Sequencing was performed on CD4+ or CD8+ T cells sorted from blood, taken in a trial of the OX40 agonist ivuxolimab. CDR3 residues: CASSRPGGLTDTQYF. CDR3 nucleotide sequence: TGTGCCAGCAGCCGGCCCGGGGGACTCACAGATACGCAGTATTTT.